The next 8 T cell receptor beta chains were all read from a single sample in a study of blood T cell repertoires in COVID-19. Produced via immunoSEQ multiplex PCR; TCRdb's table is partial and in-frame only. This table holds 300,000 to 450,000 clones, more than 70% found once. Sequenced input: peripheral blood. The source of these receptors is a woman aged 55 to 70 with COVID-19, enrolled during active disease.

The chain couples TRBV7-9 to TRBJ2-7; D is undetermined. This CDR3 comprises 15 residues. CDR1 SEHNR and CDR2 FQNEAQ come from the germline V gene (reference sequence). Trimming shortened V by 0 bases and J by 0 bases, and 9 bases separated the two germline ends. The chain's CDR3 is CASSLAARSSYEQYF. CDR3 DNA sequence: TGTGCCAGCAGCTTAGCGGCAAGGAGCTCCTACGAGCAGTACTTC.

V is TRBV18 and J is TRBJ1-1, with D unresolved. Trimming removed 4 bases at V and 1 base at J, with 13 bases between. CDR1 and CDR2 (germline): KGHSH, LQKENI. The CDR3 is made up of 15 amino acids. The CDR3 is CASSLRGLGNTEAFF. DNA for the CDR3: TGTGCCAGCTCACTGAGAGGGCTGGGGAACACTGAAGCTTTCTTT.

This clone was seen just once. J is TRBJ2-2 and V is TRBV7-9, with D maybe TRBD2 (5 bases). With 5 bases removed from V and 1 base from J, the gap between germline ends came to 11 bases. CDR1 and CDR2 from the germline V gene are SEHNR and FQNEAQ (reference sequence). The CDR3 runs 15 residues. CDR3 in amino acids: CASSPRAVNTGELFF. As DNA, the CDR3 is TGTGCCAGCAGCCCGCGGGCCGTGAACACCGGGGAGCTGTTTTTT.

This clone was counted many times. The V call is TRBV7-9, the J call TRBJ1-1, with D perhaps matching TRBD1 (6 bases). V was shortened by 5 bases and J by 4 bases, with 11 bases between the two germline ends. This CDR3 is 13 amino acids long. Germline CDR1 reads SEHNR; CDR2 reads FQNEAQ (reference sequence). The CDR3: CASSIPGVTEAFF. CDR3 sequence (DNA): TGTGCCAGCAGCATTCCAGGGGTCACTGAAGCTTTCTTT.

The chain combines TRBV3-1 (or the pseudogene TRBV3-2) with TRBJ2-7; 8 nucleotides line up with TRBD2. The V gene end was trimmed by 4 bases and the J gene end by 9 bases; junction bases not matched to a gene: 11. This CDR3 has 14 amino acids. Per the germline V gene, CDR1 is LGHDT and CDR2 is YNNKEL (reference sequence). CDR3 residues: CASSPNSGENGQYF. In DNA, the CDR3 is TGTGCCAGCAGCCCCAATAGCGGGGAGAACGGGCAGTACTTC.

The CDR3 DNA follows: TGTGCCAGCACCACACAGGGAAGATCTAATCTGGGAAATATGGACGGCTACACCTTC. It codes for CASTTQGRSNLGNMDGYTF. The chain is built from TRBV7-9 and TRBJ1-2; D might be TRBD1 (6 bases). V was pared by 7 bases and J by 8 bases, with 35 bases between. CDR1 is SEHNR and CDR2 is FQNEAQ in the germline V gene (reference sequence). This CDR3 is 19 amino acids long.

V usage is TRBV3-1 (or the pseudogene TRBV3-2) and J usage is TRBJ2-5, with TRBD1 matching over 8 bases. The CDR3 runs 14 residues. With V trimmed by 4 bases and J by 5 bases, 6 bases remained unmatched. The germline gives CDR1 LGHDT, CDR2 YNNKEL (reference sequence). This CDR3 reads CASSPTDREETQYF. The CDR3 coding sequence is TGTGCCAGCAGCCCCACGGACAGGGAGGAGACCCAGTACTTC.

This chain's CDR3 is CASSQGSEQRNQPQHF. The CDR3 DNA reads as TGTGCCAGCAGCCAAGGGTCGGAGCAGAGAAATCAGCCCCAGCATTTT. This rearrangement joins TRBV3-1 (or the pseudogene TRBV3-2) to TRBJ1-5; D ambiguous. Trimming cost V 1 base and J 4 bases, with 14 bases left between them. Germline V CDR1 and CDR2: LGHDT, YNNKEL (reference sequence). This CDR3 comprises 16 residues.